The table lists the clone carrying this T cell receptor (beta chain) with many counts. The CDR3 is made up of 14 amino acids. Looked up from germline, CDR1 is MNHEY and CDR2 is SVGEGT. The V end was cut by 10 bases, the J end by 3 bases, with 18 bases between. These data originate in a study of T cells in Graves' hyperthyroidism and ophthalmopathy. Study at large: At initial diagnosis, before any treatment had begun, peripheral blood was obtained.

Amplified TCR beta CDR3 regions derived from RNA transcripts. First-round RT-PCR of the TCR CDR3 relied on the HTBI primer set. TCRdb re-called the multiplex PCR reads through MiXCR, storing one row per CDR3 protein. Seen here are hundreds of thousands of distinct CDR3 sequences, 12% to 15% observed once, and the top ten hold approximately 13%. Sequenced input: blood. This chain joins TRBV6-2 or TRBV6-3 and TRBJ1-1; the D gene is possibly TRBD1 (5 bases). The source is a woman aged 40 to 50 with Graves' hyperthyroidism. The CDR3 loop reads CATLPRDRHTEAFF. As DNA, the CDR3 is TGTGCCACCCTGCCTCGGGACCGGCACACTGAAGCTTTCTTT.